The 21 T cell receptor beta chains given below trace back to one sample, sequenced in a study of cytomegalovirus exposure and HLA in healthy donors. Profiled with immunoSEQ multiplex PCR; TCRdb holds only in-frame clones, not every one. The data hold roughly 120,000 clones, with nearly 90% observed a single time. The source material was PBMCs. Every receptor here comes from a man aged 25-40 years in good health and CMV-seronegative.

This clone occurred once. This chain connects TRBV4-1 to TRBJ1-3; TRBD1 matches 7 bases. The CDR3 length is 17 residues. Germline CDR1 is MGHRA and CDR2 is YSYEKL. Unmatched junction bases numbered 9, after V lost 0 bases and J lost 4 bases. The CDR3 sequence: CASSQDPRTGRGNTIYF. CDR3 sequence (DNA): TGCGCCAGCAGCCAAGACCCTAGGACAGGTCGGGGAAACACCATATATTTT.

The V gene is TRBV7-2, the J gene TRBJ2-3; D may be TRBD2 (6 bases). Trimming pared 3 bases from V and 2 bases from J, leaving 12 bases between. CDR3 length: 15 residues. The germline gives CDR1 SGHTA, CDR2 FQGNSA. The CDR3 sequence: CASSLGGVNTDTQYF. The CDR3, as DNA: TGTGCCAGCAGCTTGGGCGGGGTGAACACAGATACGCAGTATTTT.

The chain recombines TRBV28 with TRBJ1-1; D not resolved. Germline CDR1 is MDHEN and CDR2 is SYDVKM. Trimming left V 7 bases short and J 4 bases short, with 13 bases between. The CDR3 has 13 residues. The CDR3 bases are TGTGCCAGCACCATTGAGAGGTTCACTGAAGCTTTCTTT. Its translation: CASTIERFTEAFF. Using reference TRBV28 and TRBJ1-1 for the parts outside the CDR3, the full variable domain is DVKVTQSSRYLVKRTGEKVFLECVQDMDHENMFWYRQDPGLGLRLIYFSYDVKMKEKGDIPEGYSVSREKKERFSLILESASTNQTSMYLCASTIERFTEAFFGQGTRLTVV.

This clone showed up just once. CDR3 sequence (DNA): TGTGCCAGCAGTTACTCGGCCAGGGGAACCTACGAGCAGTACTTC. This sequence encodes CASSYSARGTYEQYF. The chain recombines TRBV6-5 with TRBJ2-7; D might be TRBD1 (6 bases). This CDR3 has 15 amino acids. CDR1 and CDR2 (germline): MNHEY, SVGAGI. The ends were cut back, 0 bases at V and 2 bases at J, with 11 bases in the middle.

The J gene is TRBJ1-2, the V gene TRBV25-1; 9 bases fit TRBD1. CDR3 length: 13 amino acids. With V trimmed by 9 bases and J by 5 bases, 7 bases remained unmatched. The V gene's germline CDR1 is MGHDK and CDR2 SYGVNS. CDR3 sequence reads: CASTGGLGYGYTF. The CDR3, as DNA: TGTGCCAGTACAGGGGGCTTAGGGTATGGCTACACCTTC.

This clone appeared a single time. The chain joins TRBV27 to TRBJ2-1; 8 nucleotides line up with TRBD1. J lost 4 bases, V lost 3 bases, and 8 bases had no gene match. The germline V gene has CDR1 MNHEY and CDR2 SMNVEV (reference sequence). This CDR3 has 16 amino acids. This CDR3 reads CASSLAGTGPYNEQFF. In DNA form, the CDR3 reads TGTGCCAGCAGTTTGGCCGGGACAGGCCCTTACAATGAGCAGTTCTTC.

This chain links TRBV28 with TRBJ2-6; D remains ambiguous. This CDR3 spans 16 amino acids. Germline-derived CDR1 and CDR2 are MDHEN and SYDVKM. V dropped 2 bases and J dropped 1 base, with 9 bases sitting between them. As DNA, the CDR3 is TGTGCCAGCAGTTTAGTTTCTGTTTCTGGGGCCAACGTCCTGACTTTC. Its translation: CASSLVSVSGANVLTF.

V and J are TRBV2 and TRBJ1-6; D gene uncertain. Germline V gives CDR1 SNHLY, CDR2 FYNNEI. Trimming took 2 bases from V and 4 from J, leaving 9 bases between them. The CDR3 is 15 residues long. Written as DNA, the CDR3 is TGTGCCAGCAGTGAAAGGCAGGTTTATAATTCACCCCTCCACTTT. This codes for CASSERQVYNSPLHF.

This clone was counted a few times. The gene calls are TRBV6-5 and TRBJ2-7; TRBD1 aligns across 12 bases. The CDR3 consists of 14 residues. Per the germline V gene, CDR1 is MNHEY and CDR2 is SVGAGI. The V and J ends lost 10 bases and 9 bases, in that order; junction bases with no gene match: 13. CDR3 protein: CATKQGQGAHVQYF. In nucleotides, the CDR3 is TGTGCCACCAAGCAGGGACAGGGGGCACACGTGCAGTACTTC.

This clone was found a few times. The chain employs TRBV6-6 and TRBJ2-3; tentatively, D is TRBD2 (5 bases). V was pared by 0 bases and J by 5 bases, with 12 bases between. CDR3 length equals 15 residues. Germline CDR1 is MNHNY and CDR2 is SVGAGI (reference sequence). Here the CDR3 reads CASSYSRARGDTQYF. DNA for the CDR3: TGTGCCAGCAGTTACTCGAGGGCTCGGGGAGATACGCAGTATTTT.

The rearrangement joins TRBV6-1 to TRBJ1-6; 7 nucleotides match TRBD1. Germline V CDR1 and CDR2: MNHNS, SASEGT. The V and J ends lost 6 bases and 3 bases, in that order; junction bases with no gene match: 5. CDR3 length equals 15 residues. The CDR3 spells CASRRRDSYNSPLHF. The CDR3 coding sequence is TGTGCCAGCAGGAGGCGGGACAGCTATAATTCACCCCTCCACTTT.

The rearrangement joins TRBV5-1 to TRBJ2-7; TRBD2 aligns across 7 bases. With V trimmed by 0 bases and J by 3 bases, 9 bases remained unmatched. Germline loops: CDR1 SGHRS, CDR2 YFSETQ. The CDR3 covers 16 residues. The CDR3 bases are TGCGCCAGCAGCTTGGCTGACCTAGCGGTTGACTACGAGCAGTACTTC. Translated: CASSLADLAVDYEQYF.

This clone was counted once. This chain uses TRBV4-1 with TRBJ2-2; TRBD1 matches at 10 bases. This CDR3 has 18 residues. Germline trimming cut 1 base from V and 2 bases from J; bases unmatched to any gene: 7. Germline V CDR1 and CDR2: MGHRA, YSYEKL. CDR3 sequence (DNA): TGCGCCAGCAGCCAAGTTTGGACAGGGGGGGACAACACCGGGGAGCTGTTTTTT. Its translation is CASSQVWTGGDNTGELFF.

The V and J genes are TRBV19 and TRBJ2-4; 11 positions agree with TRBD2. The CDR3 has 19 residues. The germline gives CDR1 LNHDA, CDR2 SQIVND (reference sequence). V dropped 2 bases and J dropped 0; count of bases not matched to a gene: 9. CDR3 bases: TGTGCCAGTAGTATACGGCTAGCGGGGGGTTCGATAGCCAAAAACATTCAGTACTTC. It translates to CASSIRLAGGSIAKNIQYF.

The rearrangement links TRBV2 to TRBJ1-2; TRBD1 matches at 8 bases. With V trimmed by 7 bases and J by 7 bases, 8 bases remained unmatched. The CDR3 runs 13 residues. The germline CDR1 and CDR2 sequences are SNHLY and FYNNEI. The CDR3 nucleotides are TGTGCCAGCACCGATAGGACAGGGTTTGGCTACACCTTC. This gives the protein CASTDRTGFGYTF.

This clone has a handful of counts. The chain combines TRBV10-3 with TRBJ1-2; 9 bases are shared with TRBD1. The V gene's germline CDR1 is ENHRY and CDR2 SYGVKD. The CDR3 runs 13 residues. The junction had 6 bases not matched to a gene; V was cut back by 6 bases and J by 7 bases. This CDR3 reads CAISNRGHLGYTF. The CDR3 DNA sequence: TGTGCCATCAGCAACAGGGGGCATCTTGGCTACACCTTC.

The chain couples TRBV4-1 to TRBJ1-4; D is uncertain. V was clipped by 2 bases and J by 4 bases, with 17 bases between them. The CDR3 length is 17 residues. The germline V gene encodes CDR1 MGHRA and CDR2 YSYEKL. CDR3 in DNA: TGCGCCAGCAGCCAAAATGGTCCGGTATATATTAATGAAAAACTGTTTTTT. This gives the protein CASSQNGPVYINEKLFF.

J is TRBJ1-1 and V is TRBV28; the D gene is possibly TRBD1 (6 bases). Looked up from germline, CDR1 is MDHEN and CDR2 is SYDVKM. Trimming cost V 6 bases and J 1 base, with 15 bases left between them. This CDR3 has 15 amino acids. In DNA form, the CDR3 reads TGTGCCAGCAGCTTCTCAGGGGCCCAGAACACTGAAGCTTTCTTT. This sequence encodes CASSFSGAQNTEAFF.

This clone turned up a few times. This sequence joins TRBV11-1 and TRBJ1-1, with D possibly TRBD1 on 5 matching bases. Trimming shortened V by 5 bases and J by 6 bases, and 16 bases separated the two germline ends. The CDR3 runs to 14 residues. Germline V gene sequence: CDR1 SGHAT, CDR2 FQDESV (reference sequence). In DNA, the CDR3 is TGTGCCAGCAGCATTTGGGGGGATGGGGCTGAAGCTTTCTTT. Translating it yields CASSIWGDGAEAFF.

The chain couples TRBV6-6 to TRBJ2-3; a weak D match, TRBD1 (6 bases). The V end lost 6 bases, the J end lost 1 base, and 14 bases lay between the germline ends. Germline CDR1 MNHNY, CDR2 SVGAGI (reference sequence). CDR3 length equals 15 residues. The CDR3 region has the DNA TGTGCCAGCAGAGATACAGGGATAGGCACAGATACGCAGTATTTT. Its translation is CASRDTGIGTDTQYF.

The rearrangement joins TRBV5-1 to TRBJ2-2; no clear D. There are 14 residues in the CDR3. Germline V gives CDR1 SGHRS, CDR2 YFSETQ. V lost 2 bases and J lost 6, with 11 bases in between. The DNA for the CDR3 is TGCGCCAGCAGCTTAAGGTCCCAGGCCGGGGAGCTGTTTTTT. Translating gives CASSLRSQAGELFF.